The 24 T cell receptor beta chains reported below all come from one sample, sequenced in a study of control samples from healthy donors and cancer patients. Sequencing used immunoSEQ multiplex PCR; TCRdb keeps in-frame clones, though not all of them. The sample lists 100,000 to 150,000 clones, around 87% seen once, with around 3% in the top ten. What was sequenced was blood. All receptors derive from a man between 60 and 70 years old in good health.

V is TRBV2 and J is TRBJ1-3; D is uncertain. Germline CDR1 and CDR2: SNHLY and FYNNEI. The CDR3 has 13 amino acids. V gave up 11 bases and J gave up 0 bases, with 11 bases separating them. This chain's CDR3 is CAGVWYSGNTIYF. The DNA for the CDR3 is TGTGCCGGCGTCTGGTACTCTGGAAACACCATATATTTT.

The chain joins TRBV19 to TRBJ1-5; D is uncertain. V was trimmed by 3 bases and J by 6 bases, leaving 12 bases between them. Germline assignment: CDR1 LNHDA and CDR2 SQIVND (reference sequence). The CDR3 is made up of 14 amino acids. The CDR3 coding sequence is TGTGCCAGTAGTATTTCGGGTGCGGGTCAGCCCCAGCATTTT. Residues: CASSISGAGQPQHF.

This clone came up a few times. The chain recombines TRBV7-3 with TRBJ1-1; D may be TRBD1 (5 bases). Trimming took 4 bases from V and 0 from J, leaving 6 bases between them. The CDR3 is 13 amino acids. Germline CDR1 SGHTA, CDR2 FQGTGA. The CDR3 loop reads CASSSTVNTEAFF. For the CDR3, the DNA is TGTGCCAGCAGCTCGACAGTGAACACTGAAGCTTTCTTT.

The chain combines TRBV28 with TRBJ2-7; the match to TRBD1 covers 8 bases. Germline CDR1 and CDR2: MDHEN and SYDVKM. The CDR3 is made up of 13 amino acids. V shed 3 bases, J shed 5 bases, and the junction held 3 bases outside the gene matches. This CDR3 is CASSLDRAHEQYF. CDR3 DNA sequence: TGTGCCAGCAGTTTGGACAGGGCCCACGAGCAGTACTTC.

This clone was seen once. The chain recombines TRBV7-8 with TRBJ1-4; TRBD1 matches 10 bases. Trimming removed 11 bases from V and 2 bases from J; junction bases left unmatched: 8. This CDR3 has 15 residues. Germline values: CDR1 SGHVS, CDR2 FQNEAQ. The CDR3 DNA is TGTGCCGGCCGGGGGACAGGGGTCACTAATGAAAAACTGTTTTTT. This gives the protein CAGRGTGVTNEKLFF. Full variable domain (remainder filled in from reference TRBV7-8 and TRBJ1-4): GAGVSQSPRYKVAKRGQDVALRCDPISGHVSLFWYQQALGQGPEFLTYFQNEAQLDKSGLPSDRFFAERPEGSVSTLKIQRTQQEDSAVYLCAGRGTGVTNEKLFFGSGTQLSVL.

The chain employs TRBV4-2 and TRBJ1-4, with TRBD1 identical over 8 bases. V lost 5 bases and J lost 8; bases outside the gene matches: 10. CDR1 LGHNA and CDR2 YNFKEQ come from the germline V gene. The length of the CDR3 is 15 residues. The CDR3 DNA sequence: TGTGCCAGCAGCTCCCAGGGGGCGGTAGGAGAAAAACTGTTTTTT. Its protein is CASSSQGAVGEKLFF.

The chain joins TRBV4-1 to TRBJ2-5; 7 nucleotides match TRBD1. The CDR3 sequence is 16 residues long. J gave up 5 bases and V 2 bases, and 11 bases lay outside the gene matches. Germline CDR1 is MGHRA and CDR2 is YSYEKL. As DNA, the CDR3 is TGCGCCAGCAGCCAACTTCCGGGACAGTTCGTGGAGACCCAGTACTTC. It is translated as CASSQLPGQFVETQYF.

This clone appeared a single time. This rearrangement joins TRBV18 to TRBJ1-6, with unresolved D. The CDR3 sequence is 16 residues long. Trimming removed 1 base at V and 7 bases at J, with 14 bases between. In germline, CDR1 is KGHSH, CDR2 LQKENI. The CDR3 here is CASSPRTASTNSPLHF. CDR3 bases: TGTGCCAGCTCACCACGGACGGCTTCTACGAATTCACCCCTCCACTTT.

CDR3 in DNA: TGTGCCAGCAGCTTTGGACAGGGAGCCGTCTATTACGAGCAGTACTTC. Its protein product is CASSFGQGAVYYEQYF. This chain connects TRBV5-5 to TRBJ2-7; TRBD1 aligns across 8 bases. Per germline, CDR1 SGHKS and CDR2 YYEKEE (reference sequence). This CDR3 region has 16 residues. Trimming removed 2 bases from V and 4 bases from J; junction bases left unmatched: 11. The entire variable domain, with the rest obtained from reference TRBV5-5 and TRBJ2-7, is as follows: DAGVTQSPTHLIKTRGQQVTLRCSPISGHKSVSWYQQVLGQGPQFIFQYYEKEERGRGNFPDRFSARQFPNYSSELNVNALLLGDSALYLCASSFGQGAVYYEQYFGPGTRLTVT.

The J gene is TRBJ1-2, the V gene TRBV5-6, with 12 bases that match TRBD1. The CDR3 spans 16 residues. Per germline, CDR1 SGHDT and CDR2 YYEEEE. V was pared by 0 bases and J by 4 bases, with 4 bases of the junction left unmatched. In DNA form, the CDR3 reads TGTGCCAGCAGCTTGGCCGGGACAGGGGGCATCTATGGCTACACCTTC. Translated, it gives CASSLAGTGGIYGYTF. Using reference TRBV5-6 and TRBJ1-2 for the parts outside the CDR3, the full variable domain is DAGVTQSPTHLIKTRGQQVTLRCSPKSGHDTVSWYQQALGQGPQFIFQYYEEEERQRGNFPDRFSGHQFPNYSSELNVNALLLGDSALYLCASSLAGTGGIYGYTFGSGTRLTVV.

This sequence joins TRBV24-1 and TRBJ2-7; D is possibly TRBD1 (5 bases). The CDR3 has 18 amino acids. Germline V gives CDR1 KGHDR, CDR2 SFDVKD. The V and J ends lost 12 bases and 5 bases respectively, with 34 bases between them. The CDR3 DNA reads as TGTGCCCCCCTTTTATCCCCATTATTCCCTGTTGACAGTCACGAGCAGTACTTC. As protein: CAPLLSPLFPVDSHEQYF.

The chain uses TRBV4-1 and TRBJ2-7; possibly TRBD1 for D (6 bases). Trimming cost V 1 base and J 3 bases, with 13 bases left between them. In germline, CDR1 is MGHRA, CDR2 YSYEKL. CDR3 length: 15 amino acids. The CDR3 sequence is CASSQVYGQHYEQYF. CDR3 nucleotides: TGCGCCAGCAGCCAAGTGTATGGACAGCACTACGAGCAGTACTTC.

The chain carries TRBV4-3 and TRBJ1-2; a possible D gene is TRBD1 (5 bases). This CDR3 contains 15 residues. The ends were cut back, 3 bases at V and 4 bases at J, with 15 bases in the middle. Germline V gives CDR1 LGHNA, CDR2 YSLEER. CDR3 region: CASSHSTAPFYGYTF. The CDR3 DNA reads TGCGCCAGCAGCCACTCGACAGCCCCCTTCTATGGCTACACCTTC.

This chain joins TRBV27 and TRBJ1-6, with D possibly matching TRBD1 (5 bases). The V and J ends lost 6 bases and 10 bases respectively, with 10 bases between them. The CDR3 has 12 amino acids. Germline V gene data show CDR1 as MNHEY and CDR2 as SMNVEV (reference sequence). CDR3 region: CASSRVGSPLHF. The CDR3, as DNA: TGTGCCAGCAGCAGGGTGGGATCACCCCTCCACTTT.

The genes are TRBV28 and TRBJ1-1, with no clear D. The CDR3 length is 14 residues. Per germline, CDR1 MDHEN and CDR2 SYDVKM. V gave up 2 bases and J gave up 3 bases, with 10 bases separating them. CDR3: CASSLKVGDTEAFF. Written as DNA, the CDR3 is TGTGCCAGCAGTTTAAAGGTTGGGGACACTGAAGCTTTCTTT. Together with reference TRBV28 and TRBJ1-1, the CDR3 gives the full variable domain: DVKVTQSSRYLVKRTGEKVFLECVQDMDHENMFWYRQDPGLGLRLIYFSYDVKMKEKGDIPEGYSVSREKKERFSLILESASTNQTSMYLCASSLKVGDTEAFFGQGTRLTVV.

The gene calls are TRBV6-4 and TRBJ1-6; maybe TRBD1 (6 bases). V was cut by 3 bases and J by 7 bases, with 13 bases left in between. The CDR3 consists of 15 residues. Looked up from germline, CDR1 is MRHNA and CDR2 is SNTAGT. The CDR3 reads CASSEGGGGNSPLHF. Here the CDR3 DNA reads TGTGCCAGCAGTGAGGGTGGCGGGGGCAATTCACCCCTCCACTTT.

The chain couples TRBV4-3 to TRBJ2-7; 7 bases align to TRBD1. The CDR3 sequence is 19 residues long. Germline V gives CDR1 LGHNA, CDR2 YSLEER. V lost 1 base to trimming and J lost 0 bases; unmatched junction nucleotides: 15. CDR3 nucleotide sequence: TGCGCCAGCAGCCAAGGGGCTGGCACGGGACAGCTAAACTCCTACGAGCAGTACTTC. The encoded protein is CASSQGAGTGQLNSYEQYF.

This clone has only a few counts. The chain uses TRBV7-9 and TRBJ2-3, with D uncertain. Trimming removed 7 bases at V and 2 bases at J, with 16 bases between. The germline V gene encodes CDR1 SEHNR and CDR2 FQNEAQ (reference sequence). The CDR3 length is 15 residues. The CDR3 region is CASTVADKHTDTQYF. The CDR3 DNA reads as TGTGCCAGCACCGTCGCCGACAAACACACAGATACGCAGTATTTT.

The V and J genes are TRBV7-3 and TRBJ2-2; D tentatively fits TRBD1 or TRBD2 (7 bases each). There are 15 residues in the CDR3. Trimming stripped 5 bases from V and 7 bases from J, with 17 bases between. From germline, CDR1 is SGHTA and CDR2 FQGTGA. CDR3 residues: CASSPWSGGGGELFF. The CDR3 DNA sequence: TGTGCCAGCAGCCCCTGGTCAGGGGGGGGCGGGGAGCTGTTTTTT.

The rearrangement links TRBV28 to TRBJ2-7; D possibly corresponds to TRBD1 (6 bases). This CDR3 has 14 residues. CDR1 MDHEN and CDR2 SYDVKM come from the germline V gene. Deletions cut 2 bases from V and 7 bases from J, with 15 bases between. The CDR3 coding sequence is TGTGCCAGCAGTTTAGGGACACGGGCCTCGGAGCAGTACTTC. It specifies CASSLGTRASEQYF.

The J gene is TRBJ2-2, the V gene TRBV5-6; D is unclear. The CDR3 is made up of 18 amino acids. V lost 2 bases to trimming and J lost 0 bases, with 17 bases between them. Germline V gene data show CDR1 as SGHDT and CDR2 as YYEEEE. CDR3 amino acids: CASSFGTDSLSNTGELFF. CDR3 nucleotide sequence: TGTGCCAGCAGCTTTGGCACCGACTCCCTTTCGAACACCGGGGAGCTGTTTTTT.

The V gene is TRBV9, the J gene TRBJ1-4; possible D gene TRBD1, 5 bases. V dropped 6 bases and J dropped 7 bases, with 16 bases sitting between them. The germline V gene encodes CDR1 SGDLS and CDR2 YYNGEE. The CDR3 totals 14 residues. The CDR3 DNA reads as TGTGCCAGCAACGACGGGGGTTTAGGTGAAAAACTGTTTTTT. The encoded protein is CASNDGGLGEKLFF. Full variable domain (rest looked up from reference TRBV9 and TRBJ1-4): DSGVTQTPKHLITATGQRVTLRCSPRSGDLSVYWYQQSLDQGLQFLIQYYNGEERAKGNILERFSAQQFPDLHSELNLSSLELGDSALYFCASNDGGLGEKLFFGSGTQLSVL.

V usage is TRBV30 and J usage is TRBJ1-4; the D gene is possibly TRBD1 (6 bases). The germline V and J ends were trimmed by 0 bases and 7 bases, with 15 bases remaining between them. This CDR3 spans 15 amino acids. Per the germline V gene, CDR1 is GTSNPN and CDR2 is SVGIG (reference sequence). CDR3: CAWSVGGGLGEKLFF. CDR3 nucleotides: TGTGCCTGGAGTGTAGGGGGGGGCTTGGGTGAAAAACTGTTTTTT.

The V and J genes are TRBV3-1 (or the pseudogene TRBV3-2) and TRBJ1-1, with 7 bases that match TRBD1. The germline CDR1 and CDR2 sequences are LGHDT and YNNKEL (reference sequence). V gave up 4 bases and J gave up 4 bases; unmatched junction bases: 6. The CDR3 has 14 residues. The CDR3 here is CASSLRQGRTEAFF. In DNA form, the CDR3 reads TGTGCCAGCAGCCTGAGACAGGGCCGCACTGAAGCTTTCTTT.